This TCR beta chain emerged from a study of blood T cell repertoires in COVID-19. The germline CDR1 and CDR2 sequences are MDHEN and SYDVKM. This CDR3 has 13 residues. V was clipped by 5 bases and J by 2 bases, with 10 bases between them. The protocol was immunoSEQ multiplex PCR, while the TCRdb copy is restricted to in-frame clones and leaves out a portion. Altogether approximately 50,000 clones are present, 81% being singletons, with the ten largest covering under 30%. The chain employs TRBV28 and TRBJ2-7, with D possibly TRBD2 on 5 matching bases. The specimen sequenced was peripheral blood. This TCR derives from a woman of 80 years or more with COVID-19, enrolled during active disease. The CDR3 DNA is TGTGCCAGCAGTGAAGGAGGAACCTACGAGCAGTACTTC. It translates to CASSEGGTYEQYF. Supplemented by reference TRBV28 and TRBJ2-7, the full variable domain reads DVKVTQSSRYLVKRTGEKVFLECVQDMDHENMFWYRQDPGLGLRLIYFSYDVKMKEKGDIPEGYSVSREKKERFSLILESASTNQTSMYLCASSEGGTYEQYFGPGTRLTVT.